The rows below give T cell receptor beta chains drawn from one sample of a study of OX40 agonist ivuxolimab in advanced cancers. TCRdb's copy holds only in-frame clones and misses some; the assay was immunoSEQ multiplex PCR. The table lists approximately 45,000 clones, about nine tenths of them singletons. Source: CD4+ or CD8+ T cells sorted from blood, taken in a trial of the OX40 agonist ivuxolimab. The receptor source for this set is an adult with an advanced solid tumor such as melanoma, head and neck, liver or kidney cancer. Both conserved end residues are part of each CDR3. D genes are given only for firm matches. Where a row states a size, it is once, few, many or the class of an expanded clone; other rows omit it.

D gene	J gene	V gene	clone size	CDR3 protein	CDR3 DNA
-	TRBJ2-1	TRBV18	-	CASSRLRNEQFF	TGTGCCAGCTCACGACTCCGGAATGAGCAGTTCTTC
-	TRBJ1-1	TRBV28	-	CASSFSVNTEAFF	TGTGCCAGCAGTTTTTCTGTAAACACTGAAGCTTTCTTT
-	TRBJ1-5	TRBV27	-	CASRVQGSNQPQHF	TGTGCCAGCAGGGTACAGGGCAGCAATCAGCCCCAGCATTTT
TRBD2	TRBJ2-7	TRBV5-1	-	CASSLGSGSYEQYF	TGCGCCAGCAGCTTGGGTAGCGGGAGCTACGAGCAGTACTTC
-	TRBJ2-3	TRBV5-5	few	CASRPEADTQYF	TGTGCCAGCAGACCGGAAGCAGATACGCAGTATTTT
TRBD1	TRBJ2-7	TRBV11-2	-	CASSLLGTGTYEQYF	TGTGCCAGCAGCTTACTGGGGACAGGGACCTACGAGCAGTACTTC
-	TRBJ2-7	TRBV11-2	-	CASALGPGAYEQYF	TGTGCCAGCGCCCTCGGCCCCGGGGCCTACGAGCAGTACTTC
-	TRBJ2-4	TRBV19	-	CASISRGDIQYF	TGTGCCAGTATTTCTAGGGGGGACATTCAGTACTTC
-	TRBJ1-1	TRBV28	-	CASPPDGRFMNTEAFF	TGTGCCAGCCCCCCGGACGGACGATTCATGAACACTGAAGCTTTCTTT
-	TRBJ2-3	TRBV7-9	once	CASERGLGNTDTQYF	TGTGCCAGCGAAAGGGGACTGGGGAACACAGATACGCAGTATTTT
TRBD1	TRBJ2-3	TRBV28	once	CASSFGGQGLYF	TGTGCCAGCAGTTTTGGGGGACAGGGTTTGTATTTT
-	TRBJ1-1	TRBV6-5	-	CASSYSRGRNTEAFF	TGTGCCAGCAGTTACTCGAGGGGAAGGAACACTGAAGCTTTCTTT
TRBD2	TRBJ2-2	TRBV27	-	CASKRGRPPGELFF	TGTGCCAGCAAGCGGGGGCGTCCCCCCGGGGAGCTGTTTTTT
-	TRBJ2-5	TRBV20-1	-	CSARIRETQYF	TGCAGTGCTAGAATTCGTGAGACCCAGTACTTC
-	TRBJ2-7	TRBV7-8	few	CASSLGRGYEQYF	TGTGCCAGCAGCTTAGGTCGGGGCTACGAGCAGTACTTC
-	TRBJ1-2	TRBV6-5	once	CASSYSSAQVLYGYTF	TGTGCCAGCAGTTACTCCTCTGCTCAGGTCCTCTATGGCTACACCTTC
-	TRBJ2-1	TRBV7-9	medium-sized	CASSFGQGGNNEQFF	TGTGCCAGCAGCTTTGGGCAGGGCGGGAACAATGAGCAGTTCTTC
-	TRBJ1-1	TRBV9	-	CASSVRDMNTEAFF	TGTGCCAGCAGCGTCAGGGATATGAACACTGAAGCTTTCTTT
-	TRBJ1-1	TRBV28	-	CAITWSTNTEAFF	TGTGCCATCACCTGGAGCACGAACACTGAAGCTTTCTTT
-	TRBJ2-3	TRBV9	-	CASSVAHTGSTDTQYF	TGTGCCAGCAGCGTAGCACATACTGGGAGCACAGATACGCAGTATTTT
-	TRBJ1-3	TRBV2	-	CASRVGPAGNTIYF	TGTGCCAGCAGGGTCGGGCCTGCTGGAAACACCATATATTTT
-	TRBJ2-5	TRBV5-1	-	CASSFAGAQETQYF	TGCGCCAGCAGTTTTGCAGGGGCCCAAGAGACCCAGTACTTC
-	TRBJ1-5	TRBV7-2	-	CASSLREFNQPQHF	TGTGCCAGCAGCCTCAGGGAATTCAATCAGCCCCAGCATTTT
TRBD1	TRBJ2-7	TRBV5-5	-	CASSSRTGVYEQYF	TGTGCCAGCAGCTCCCGGACAGGGGTGTACGAGCAGTACTTC
-	TRBJ2-5	TRBV28	-	CASRTSGPRVETQYF	TGTGCCAGCAGAACCTCCGGGCCCAGAGTCGAGACCCAGTACTTC
TRBD1	TRBJ1-2	TRBV29-1	-	CSVEKGRGLFGYTF	TGCAGCGTTGAAAAGGGCAGGGGGCTCTTTGGCTACACCTTC
-	TRBJ2-3	TRBV5-1	-	CASSLSVSSTDTQYF	TGCGCCAGCAGCTTGTCAGTCTCTAGCACAGATACGCAGTATTTT
-	TRBJ2-7	TRBV6-1	-	CASSEGPFYEQYF	TGTGCCAGCAGTGAAGGTCCGTTCTACGAGCAGTACTTC
-	TRBJ1-1	TRBV15	-	CATSRDNGLTEAFF	TGTGCCACCAGCAGAGATAATGGACTAACTGAAGCTTTCTTT
TRBD2	TRBJ2-2	TRBV29-1	-	CSVISRDYNTGELFF	TGCAGCGTCATCAGCCGGGACTACAACACCGGGGAGCTGTTTTTT
TRBD1	TRBJ2-7	TRBV5-4	-	CASTQGQGVTYEQYF	TGTGCCAGCACCCAAGGACAGGGGGTTACCTACGAGCAGTACTTC
TRBD1	TRBJ1-1	TRBV5-6	-	CASRTGARAMNTEAFF	TGTGCCAGCAGGACAGGGGCCCGGGCGATGAACACTGAAGCTTTCTTT
TRBD2	TRBJ2-7	TRBV5-1	medium-sized	CASSSSSGTSAYEQYF	TGCGCCAGCAGCTCCAGCTCCGGGACTAGCGCGTACGAGCAGTACTTC
TRBD1	TRBJ1-2	TRBV6-6	once	CASRTGTGAYRYTF	TGTGCCAGCAGGACCGGGACAGGGGCATATCGCTACACCTTC
TRBD1	TRBJ2-5	TRBV18	-	CASSRGTGGEETQYF	TGTGCCAGCTCAAGAGGGACAGGTGGTGAAGAGACCCAGTACTTC
-	TRBJ1-1	TRBV7-9	-	CASSREAFF	TGTGCCAGCAGCCGAGAAGCTTTCTTT
-	TRBJ2-1	TRBV7-8	-	CASSYQLGIYNEQFF	TGTGCCAGCAGCTACCAGTTGGGGATATACAATGAGCAGTTCTTC
TRBD1	TRBJ2-7	TRBV19	once	CASSIPGTGTYEQYF	TGTGCCAGTAGTATACCCGGGACAGGGACCTACGAGCAGTACTTC
-	TRBJ2-3	TRBV5-6	-	CASSLEVGTDTQYF	TGTGCCAGCAGCTTGGAGGTGGGCACAGATACGCAGTATTTT
-	TRBJ1-3	TRBV4-1	-	CASSQDWAAGNTIYF	TGCGCCAGCAGCCAAGATTGGGCAGCTGGAAACACCATATATTTT
-	TRBJ1-6	TRBV6-1	-	CASSRRDIYNSPLHF	TGTGCCAGCAGCCGCCGGGACATCTATAATTCACCCCTCCACTTT